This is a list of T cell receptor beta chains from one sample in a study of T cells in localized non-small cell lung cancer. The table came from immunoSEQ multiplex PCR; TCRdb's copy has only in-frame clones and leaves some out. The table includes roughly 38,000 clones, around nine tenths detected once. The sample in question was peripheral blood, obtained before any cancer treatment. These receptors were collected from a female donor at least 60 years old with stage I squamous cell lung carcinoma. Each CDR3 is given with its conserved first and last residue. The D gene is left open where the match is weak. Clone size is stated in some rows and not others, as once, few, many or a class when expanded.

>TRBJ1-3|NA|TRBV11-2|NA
TGTGCCAGCAGCTTAGCGACGTCCTTCTCTGGAAACACCATATATTTT
CASSLATSFSGNTIYF
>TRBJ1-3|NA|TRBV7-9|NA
TGTGCCAGCAGCTTATTACTCCAACAAGGGTATGGAAACACCATATATTTT
CASSLLLQQGYGNTIYF
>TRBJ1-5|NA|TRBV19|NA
TGTGCCAGTATACAGGATGGGTATAGCAATCAGCCCCAGCATTTT
CASIQDGYSNQPQHF
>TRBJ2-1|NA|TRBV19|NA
TGTGCCAGTAGCGGGGGGCGGTTCAGGGACAATGAGCAGTTCTTC
CASSGGRFRDNEQFF
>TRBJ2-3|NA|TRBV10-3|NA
TGTGCCATCAGTGAAAGTACCAGCACAGATACGCAGTATTTT
CAISESTSTDTQYF
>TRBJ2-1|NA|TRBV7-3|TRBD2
TGTGCCAGCAGCTACGGGAGGGGGTCCTACAATGAGCAGTTCTTC
CASSYGRGSYNEQFF
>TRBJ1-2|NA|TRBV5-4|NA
TGTGCCAGCAGCATTCACACTAACTATGGCTACACCTTC
CASSIHTNYGYTF
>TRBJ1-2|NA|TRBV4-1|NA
TGCGCCAGCAGCCAAGTAGGTATAGCTAACTATGGCTACACCTTC
CASSQVGIANYGYTF
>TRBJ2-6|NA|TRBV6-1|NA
TGTGCCAGCAGTTTATCCGAGGCCAACGTCCTGACTTTC
CASSLSEANVLTF
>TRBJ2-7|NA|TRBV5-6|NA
TGTGCCAGCAGCTTTTCAGAAGGCGAGCAGTACTTC
CASSFSEGEQYF
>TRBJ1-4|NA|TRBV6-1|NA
TGTGCCAGCAGGGTAGGTGGAGGAAGCGAAAAACTGTTTTTT
CASRVGGGSEKLFF
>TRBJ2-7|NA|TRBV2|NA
TGTGCCAGCAGTGAGAAATACTTCCAGGACGAGCAGTACTTC
CASSEKYFQDEQYF
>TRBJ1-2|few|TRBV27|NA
TGTGCCAGCAGGGACGGGGGGCGGGGCTATGGCTACACCTTC
CASRDGGRGYGYTF
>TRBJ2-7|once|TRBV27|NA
TGTGCCAGCAGTCGCGGTGGGGGTCGACATCGACCTACCTACGAGCAGTACTTC
CASSRGGGRHRPTYEQYF
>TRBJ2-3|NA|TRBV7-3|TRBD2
TGTGCCAGCAGTTTCACCGGGACTAGCGGCACAGATACGCAGTATTTT
CASSFTGTSGTDTQYF
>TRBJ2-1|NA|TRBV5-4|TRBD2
TGTGCCAGCAGCTTGGGGTCTAGCGGGAGTGCTGAGCAGTTCTTC
CASSLGSSGSAEQFF
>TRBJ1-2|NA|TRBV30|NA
TGTGCCTGGGGTTCGGGGCCAGCCTCGCATGGCTACACCTTC
CAWGSGPASHGYTF
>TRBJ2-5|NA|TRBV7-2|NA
TGTGCCAGCAGCTTAGGGGCGGGAAGCGGACAAGAGACCCAGTACTTC
CASSLGAGSGQETQYF
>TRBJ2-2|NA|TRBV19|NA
TGTGCCAGTAAATCAAGGGGGTCGAACACCGGGGAGCTGTTTTTT
CASKSRGSNTGELFF
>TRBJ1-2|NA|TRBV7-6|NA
TGTGCCAGCAGCTTCAGAGGGATCTCTGGCTACACCTTC
CASSFRGISGYTF
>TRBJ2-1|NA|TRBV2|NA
TGTGCCAGCAGCCCACTGGGACCGGGGAATGAGCAGTTCTTC
CASSPLGPGNEQFF
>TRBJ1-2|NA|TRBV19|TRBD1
TGTGCCAGTAGTCCGGACAGGGGAGGCTACACCTTC
CASSPDRGGYTF
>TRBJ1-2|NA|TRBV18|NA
TGTGCCAGCTCACCGGCCAGGGTGAACTATGGCTACACCTTC
CASSPARVNYGYTF
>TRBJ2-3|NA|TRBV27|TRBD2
TGTGCCAGCAGACTCCTAGCGGGAGGGCCAGATACGCAGTATTTT
CASRLLAGGPDTQYF
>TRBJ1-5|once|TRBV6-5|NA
TGTGCCAGCGGGGGGCGTTATAGCAATCAGCCCCAGCATTTT
CASGGRYSNQPQHF
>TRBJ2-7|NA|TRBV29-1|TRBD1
TGCAGCGTGGGGGACAGGGGTGACTACGAGCAGTACTTC
CSVGDRGDYEQYF
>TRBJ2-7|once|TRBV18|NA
TGTGCCAGCTCACCACGTCCGCAGGGCCCAGGAGGGTCGCCCGAGCAGTACTTC
CASSPRPQGPGGSPEQYF
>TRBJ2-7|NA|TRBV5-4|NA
TGTGCCAGCAGCCCAGCGGGACAGAAAGCCTACGAGCAGTACTTC
CASSPAGQKAYEQYF